These T cell receptor beta chains were read from a single sample in a study of T cell responses to AZD1222 COVID-19 vaccine. TCRdb keeps only in-frame clones here, not all; method: immunoSEQ multiplex PCR. The sample lists about 130,000 clones, around nine tenths occurring once. The specimen was peripheral blood, collected on day 0 of AZD1222 vaccination. Receptor source: an adult in good health. Both conserved end residues are part of each CDR3. Fields, in order: J gene, V gene, CDR3 protein.

TRBJ2-5 TRBV11-3 CASSLVSGTGEQETQYF
TRBJ1-1 TRBV5-1 CASSAVSGPMNTEAFF
TRBJ2-7 TRBV27 CASSSHPSYEQYF
TRBJ2-7 TRBV27 CASSFRLPRTYEQYF
TRBJ1-4 TRBV28 CASSLWKQGSVGKLFF
TRBJ1-2 TRBV6-5 CASTKGAQGEYGYTF
TRBJ1-1 TRBV28 CASKDRTGRTEAFF
TRBJ1-2 TRBV7-3 CASSLDGTPRGYTF
TRBJ2-7 TRBV29-1 CSVGPNGNEQYF
TRBJ1-2 TRBV20-1 CSARNYGYTF
TRBJ2-3 TRBV27 CASSLSSTDTQYF
TRBJ2-3 TRBV25-1 CASSVGLGGRNTDTQYF
TRBJ1-2 TRBV5-1 CASSLELGNYGYTF
TRBJ1-5 TRBV19 CASNSGRGMGTGNQPQHF
TRBJ2-7 TRBV30 CAWSPFRALRMQYF
TRBJ1-2 TRBV24-1 CATSAGTWGYTF
TRBJ1-5 TRBV5-1 CASSLVDSYNQPQHF
TRBJ1-1 TRBV5-1 CASSLDRELTEAFF
TRBJ2-7 TRBV7-2 CASSRTGVSYEQYF
TRBJ1-1 TRBV4-3 CASSQGTYSRTEAFF
TRBJ1-1 TRBV9 CASSVSMNTEAFF
TRBJ2-5 TRBV18 CASSPQGRETQYF
TRBJ2-7 TRBV29-1 CSVEGATDEQYF
TRBJ2-4 TRBV6-5 CASSYFEGAAKNIQYF